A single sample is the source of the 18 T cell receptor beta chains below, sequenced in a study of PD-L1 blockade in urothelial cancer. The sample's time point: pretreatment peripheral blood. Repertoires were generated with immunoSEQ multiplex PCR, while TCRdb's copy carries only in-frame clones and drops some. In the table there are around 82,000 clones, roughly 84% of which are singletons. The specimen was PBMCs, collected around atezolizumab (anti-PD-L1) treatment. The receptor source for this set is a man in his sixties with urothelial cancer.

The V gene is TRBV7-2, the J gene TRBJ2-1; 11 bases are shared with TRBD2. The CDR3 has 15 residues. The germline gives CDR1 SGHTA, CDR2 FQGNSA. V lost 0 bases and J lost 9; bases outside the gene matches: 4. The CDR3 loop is CASSLASGGASEQFF. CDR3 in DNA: TGTGCCAGCAGCTTAGCTAGCGGGGGGGCCAGTGAGCAGTTCTTC.

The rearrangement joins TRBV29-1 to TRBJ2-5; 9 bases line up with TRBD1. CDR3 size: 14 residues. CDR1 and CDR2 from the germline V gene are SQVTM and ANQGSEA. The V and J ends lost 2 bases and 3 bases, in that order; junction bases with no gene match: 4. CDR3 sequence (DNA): TGCAGCGTTGAATCTCGACAGGGGGAAGAGACCCAGTACTTC. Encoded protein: CSVESRQGEETQYF.

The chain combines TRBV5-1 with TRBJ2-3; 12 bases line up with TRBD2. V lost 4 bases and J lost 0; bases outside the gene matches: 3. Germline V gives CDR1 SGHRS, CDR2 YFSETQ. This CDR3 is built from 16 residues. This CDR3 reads CASSPGTSGSTDTQYF. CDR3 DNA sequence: TGCGCCAGCAGCCCCGGGACTAGCGGGAGCACAGATACGCAGTATTTT.

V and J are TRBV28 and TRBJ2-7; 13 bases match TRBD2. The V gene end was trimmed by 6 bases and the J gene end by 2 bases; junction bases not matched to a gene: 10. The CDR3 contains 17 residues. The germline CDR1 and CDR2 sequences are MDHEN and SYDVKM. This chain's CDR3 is CASRPTPGLAGTYEQYF. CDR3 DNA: TGTGCCAGCAGACCAACTCCGGGACTAGCGGGAACCTACGAGCAGTACTTC.

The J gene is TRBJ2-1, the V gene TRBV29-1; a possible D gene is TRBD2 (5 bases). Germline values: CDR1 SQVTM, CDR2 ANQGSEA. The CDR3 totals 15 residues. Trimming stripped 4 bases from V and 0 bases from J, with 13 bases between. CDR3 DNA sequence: TGCAGCGTTGGTTATAGCGCGAGCTCCTACAATGAGCAGTTCTTC. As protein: CSVGYSASSYNEQFF.

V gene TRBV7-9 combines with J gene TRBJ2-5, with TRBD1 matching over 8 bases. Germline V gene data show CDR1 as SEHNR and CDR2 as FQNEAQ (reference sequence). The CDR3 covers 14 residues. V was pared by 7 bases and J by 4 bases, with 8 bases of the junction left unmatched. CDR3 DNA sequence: TGTGCCAGCACCTTCACAGGGGGTGGAGAGACCCAGTACTTC. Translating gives CASTFTGGGETQYF.

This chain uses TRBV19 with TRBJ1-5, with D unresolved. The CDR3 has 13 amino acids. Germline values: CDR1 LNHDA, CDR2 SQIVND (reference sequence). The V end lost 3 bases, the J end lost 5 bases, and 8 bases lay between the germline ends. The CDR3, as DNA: TGTGCCAGTAGTATTAGTTTCGATCAGCCCCAGCATTTT. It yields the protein CASSISFDQPQHF.

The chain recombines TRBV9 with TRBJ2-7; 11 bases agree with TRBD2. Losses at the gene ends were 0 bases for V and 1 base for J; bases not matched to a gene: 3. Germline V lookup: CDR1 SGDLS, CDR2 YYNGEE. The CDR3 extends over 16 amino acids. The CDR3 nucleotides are TGTGCCAGCAGCGTAGACGGGACTAGCGGATCCTACGAGCAGTACTTC. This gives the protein CASSVDGTSGSYEQYF.

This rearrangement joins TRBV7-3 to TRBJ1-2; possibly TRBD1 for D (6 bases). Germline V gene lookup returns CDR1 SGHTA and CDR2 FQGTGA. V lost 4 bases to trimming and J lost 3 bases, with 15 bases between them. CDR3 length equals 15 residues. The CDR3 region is CASSSTGPSDYGYTF. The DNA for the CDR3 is TGTGCCAGCAGCTCGACAGGCCCCTCTGACTATGGCTACACCTTC.

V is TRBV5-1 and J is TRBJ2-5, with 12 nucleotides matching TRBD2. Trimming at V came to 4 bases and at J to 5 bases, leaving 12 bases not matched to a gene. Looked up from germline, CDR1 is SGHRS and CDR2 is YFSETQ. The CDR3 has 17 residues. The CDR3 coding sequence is TGCGCCAGCAGCCCCTGGACTAGCGGGGTTTCCCGGGAGACCCAGTACTTC. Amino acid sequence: CASSPWTSGVSRETQYF.

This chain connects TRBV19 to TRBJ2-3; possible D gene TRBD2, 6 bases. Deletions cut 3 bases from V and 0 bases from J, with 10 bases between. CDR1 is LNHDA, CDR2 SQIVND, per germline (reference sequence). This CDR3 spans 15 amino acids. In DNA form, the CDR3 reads TGTGCCAGTAGTATGGGAGGAACAAGCACAGATACGCAGTATTTT. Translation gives CASSMGGTSTDTQYF. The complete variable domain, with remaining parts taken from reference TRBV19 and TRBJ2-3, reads DGGITQSPKYLFRKEGQNVTLSCEQNLNHDAMYWYRQDPGQGLRLIYYSQIVNDFQKGDIAEGYSVSREKKESFPLTVTSAQKNPTAFYLCASSMGGTSTDTQYFGPGTRLTVL.

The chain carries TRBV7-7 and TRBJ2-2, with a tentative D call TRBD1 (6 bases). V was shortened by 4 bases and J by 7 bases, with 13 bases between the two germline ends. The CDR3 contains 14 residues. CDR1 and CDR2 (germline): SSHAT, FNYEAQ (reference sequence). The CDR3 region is CASSSETGVGELFF. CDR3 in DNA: TGTGCCAGCAGCTCCGAGACAGGAGTCGGGGAGCTGTTTTTT.

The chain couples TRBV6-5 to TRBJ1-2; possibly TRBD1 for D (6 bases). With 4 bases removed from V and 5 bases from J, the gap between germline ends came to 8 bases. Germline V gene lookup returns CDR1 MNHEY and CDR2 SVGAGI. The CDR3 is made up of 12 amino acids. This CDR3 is CASSSTGYGYTF. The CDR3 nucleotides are TGTGCCAGCAGTTCGACAGGTTATGGCTACACCTTC.

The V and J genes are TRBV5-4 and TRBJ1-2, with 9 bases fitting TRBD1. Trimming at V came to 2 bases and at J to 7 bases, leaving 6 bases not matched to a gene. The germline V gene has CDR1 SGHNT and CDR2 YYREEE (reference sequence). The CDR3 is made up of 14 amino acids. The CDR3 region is CASSLSRDRAGYTF. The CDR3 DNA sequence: TGTGCCAGCAGCTTAAGCAGGGACAGGGCTGGCTACACCTTC.

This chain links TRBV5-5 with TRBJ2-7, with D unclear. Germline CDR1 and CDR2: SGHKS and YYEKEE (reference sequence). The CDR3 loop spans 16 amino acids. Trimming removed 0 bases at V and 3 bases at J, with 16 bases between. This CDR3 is CASSLVGWALDYEQYF. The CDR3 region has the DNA TGTGCCAGCAGCTTGGTAGGATGGGCCCTCGACTACGAGCAGTACTTC.

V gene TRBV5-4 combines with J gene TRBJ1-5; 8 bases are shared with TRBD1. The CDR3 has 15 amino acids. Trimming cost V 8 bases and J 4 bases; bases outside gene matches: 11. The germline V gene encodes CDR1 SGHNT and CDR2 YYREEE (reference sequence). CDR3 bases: TGTGCCAGAGGACAGGGCCGATTCTCTAATCAGCCCCAGCATTTT. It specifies CARGQGRFSNQPQHF.

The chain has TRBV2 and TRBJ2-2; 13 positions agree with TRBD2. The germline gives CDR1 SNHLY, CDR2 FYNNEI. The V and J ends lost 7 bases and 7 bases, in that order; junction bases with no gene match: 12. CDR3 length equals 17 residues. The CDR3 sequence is CASTDPTSGGEGGELFF. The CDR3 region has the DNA TGTGCCAGCACCGACCCAACTAGCGGGGGGGAAGGCGGGGAGCTGTTTTTT.

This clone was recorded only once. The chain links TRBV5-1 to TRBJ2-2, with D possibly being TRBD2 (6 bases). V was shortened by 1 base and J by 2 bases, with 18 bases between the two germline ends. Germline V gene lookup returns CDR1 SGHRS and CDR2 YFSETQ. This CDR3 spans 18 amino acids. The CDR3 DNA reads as TGCGCCAGCAGCTTGCGGGCCCCTTTTGGGACTAACACCGGGGAGCTGTTTTTT. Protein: CASSLRAPFGTNTGELFF.